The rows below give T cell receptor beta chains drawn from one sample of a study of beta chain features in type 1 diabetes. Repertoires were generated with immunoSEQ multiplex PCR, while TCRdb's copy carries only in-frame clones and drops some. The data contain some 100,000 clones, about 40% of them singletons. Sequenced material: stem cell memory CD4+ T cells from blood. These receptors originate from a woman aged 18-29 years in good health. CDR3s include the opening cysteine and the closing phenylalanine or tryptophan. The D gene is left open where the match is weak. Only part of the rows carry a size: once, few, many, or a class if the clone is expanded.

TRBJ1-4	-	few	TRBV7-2	CASSLDWARASEKLFF	TGTGCCAGCAGCTTAGATTGGGCCAGGGCGTCAGAAAAACTGTTTTTT
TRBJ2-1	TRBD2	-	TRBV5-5	CASSTTPMGLASQFF	TGTGCCAGCAGCACAACCCCGATGGGACTAGCGAGTCAGTTCTTC
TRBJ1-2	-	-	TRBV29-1	CRIEQGYYGYTF	TGCAGGATAGAACAGGGATACTATGGCTACACCTTC
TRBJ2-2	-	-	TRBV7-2	CASSPLAMNTGELFF	TGTGCCAGCAGCCCCCTAGCGATGAACACCGGGGAGCTGTTTTTT
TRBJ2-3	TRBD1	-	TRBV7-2	CASSSAPWDSRTDTQYF	TGTGCCAGCAGCTCAGCCCCCTGGGACAGCCGCACAGATACGCAGTATTTT
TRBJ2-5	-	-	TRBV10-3	CAISDPGKGFQETQYF	TGTGCCATCAGTGACCCCGGGAAGGGTTTCCAAGAGACCCAGTACTTC
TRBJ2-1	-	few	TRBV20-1	CSASRQDEQFF	TGCAGTGCTAGCCGCCAGGATGAGCAGTTCTTC
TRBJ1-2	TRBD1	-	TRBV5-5	CASSLEVRGPWGYTF	TGTGCCAGCAGCTTAGAAGTCAGGGGGCCTTGGGGCTACACCTTC
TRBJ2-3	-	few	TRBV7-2	CASSFHPGSTDTQYF	TGTGCCAGCAGCTTCCACCCCGGTAGCACAGATACGCAGTATTTT
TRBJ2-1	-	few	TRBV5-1	CASSWFTRSSYNEQFF	TGCGCCAGCAGCTGGTTCACTAGGAGCTCCTACAATGAGCAGTTCTTC
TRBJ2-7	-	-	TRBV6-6	CASSWRAPYEQYF	TGTGCCAGCAGCTGGCGGGCACCCTACGAGCAGTACTTC
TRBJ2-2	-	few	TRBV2	CASTPQGETGELFF	TGTGCCAGCACGCCACAGGGAGAAACCGGGGAGCTGTTTTTT
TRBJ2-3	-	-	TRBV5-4	CASSFLTRTDTQYF	TGTGCCAGCAGCTTCCTGACACGCACAGATACGCAGTATTTT
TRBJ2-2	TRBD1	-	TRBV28	CASSPRRGPNTGELFF	TGTGCCAGCAGTCCTCGCAGGGGGCCGAACACCGGGGAGCTGTTTTTT
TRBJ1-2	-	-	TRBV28	CATRQEFHGYTF	TGTGCCACTAGACAGGAGTTCCATGGCTACACCTTC
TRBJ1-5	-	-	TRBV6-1	CASSEEPGGRPQHF	TGTGCCAGCAGTGAAGAGCCGGGAGGGAGGCCCCAGCATTTT
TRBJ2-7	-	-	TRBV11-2	CASRSPGRGRDRIEQYF	TGTGCCAGCAGGTCTCCCGGCCGAGGCAGAGACCGTATAGAGCAGTACTTC
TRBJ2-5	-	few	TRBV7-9	CASSLGGLGETQYF	TGTGCCAGCAGCTTAGGCGGGTTGGGAGAGACCCAGTACTTC
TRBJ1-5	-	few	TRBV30	CAWSQLGGSNQPQHF	TGTGCCTGGAGTCAACTGGGGGGTAGCAATCAGCCCCAGCATTTT
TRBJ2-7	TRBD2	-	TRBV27	CASSPTSGVIPYEQYF	TGTGCCAGCAGTCCGACTAGCGGGGTCATTCCCTACGAGCAGTACTTC
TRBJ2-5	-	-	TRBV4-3	CASSQGVSETQYF	TGCGCCAGCAGCCAAGGTGTGTCGGAGACCCAGTACTTC
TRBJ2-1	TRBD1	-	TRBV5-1	CASSGGQGAGSYNEQFF	TGCGCCAGCAGCGGGGGACAGGGGGCAGGATCCTACAATGAGCAGTTCTTC
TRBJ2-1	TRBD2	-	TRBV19	CASSTPLLAGGYNEQFF	TGTGCCAGTAGTACGCCCCTACTAGCGGGAGGATACAATGAGCAGTTCTTC
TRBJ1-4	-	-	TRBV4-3	CASSQGEGMGRGEKLFF	TGCGCCAGCAGCCAAGGGGAGGGGATGGGACGAGGGGAAAAACTGTTTTTT
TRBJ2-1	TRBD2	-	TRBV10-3	CAIGGLAGGDEQFF	TGTGCCATCGGGGGACTAGCGGGAGGTGATGAGCAGTTCTTC
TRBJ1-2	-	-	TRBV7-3	CASSFGGGYGYTF	TGTGCCAGCAGCTTTGGGGGCGGCTATGGCTACACCTTC
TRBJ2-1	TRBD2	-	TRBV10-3	CAISQTSGVAHEQFF	TGTGCCATCAGCCAGACTAGCGGAGTAGCCCATGAGCAGTTCTTC
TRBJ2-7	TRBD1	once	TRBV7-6	CASRHKPGQGDEQYF	TGTGCCAGCAGGCATAAACCGGGACAGGGGGACGAGCAGTACTTC
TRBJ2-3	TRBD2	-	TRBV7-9	CASSQTSVRDTQYF	TGTGCCAGCAGCCAGACTAGCGTTAGAGATACGCAGTATTTT
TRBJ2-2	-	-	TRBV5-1	CASSWTGTFTGELFF	TGCGCCAGCAGCTGGACCGGGACATTTACCGGGGAGCTGTTTTTT
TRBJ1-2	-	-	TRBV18	CASSPRTALGGYTF	TGTGCCAGCTCACCACGCACGGCCCTAGGTGGCTACACCTTC
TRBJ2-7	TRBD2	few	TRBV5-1	CASSFFGLAGGQSYEQYF	TGCGCCAGCAGCTTCTTTGGACTAGCGGGAGGCCAATCCTACGAGCAGTACTTC
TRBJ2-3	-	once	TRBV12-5	CASGLGATDTQYF	TGTGCTAGTGGTTTGGGAGCAACAGATACGCAGTATTTT
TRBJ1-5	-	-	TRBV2	CASGGDSNQPQHF	TGTGCCAGCGGGGGGGATAGCAATCAGCCCCAGCATTTT
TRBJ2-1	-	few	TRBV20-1	CSAREWVGQFF	TGCAGTGCTAGGGAGTGGGTCGGGCAGTTCTTC
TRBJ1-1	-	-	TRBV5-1	CASSAEQNTEAFF	TGCGCCAGCAGCGCCGAACAGAACACTGAAGCTTTCTTT
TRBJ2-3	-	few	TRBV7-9	CASSLPPSRGTDTQYF	TGTGCCAGCAGCTTACCCCCTTCGAGGGGCACAGATACGCAGTATTTT
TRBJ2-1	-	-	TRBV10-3	CAISDLTLETGDYNEQFF	TGTGCCATCAGTGACCTAACATTAGAGACAGGAGACTACAATGAGCAGTTCTTC
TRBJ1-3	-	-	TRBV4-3	CASSQDRGFGNTIYF	TGCGCCAGCAGCCAAGACCGGGGATTTGGAAACACCATATATTTT
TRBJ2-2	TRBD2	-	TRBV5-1	CASRGTSGSRGTGELFF	TGCGCCAGCAGAGGGACTAGCGGGAGTAGAGGCACCGGGGAGCTGTTTTTT
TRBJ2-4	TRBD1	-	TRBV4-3	CASSHPDRGNIQYF	TGCGCCAGCAGCCATCCGGACAGGGGCAACATTCAGTACTTC
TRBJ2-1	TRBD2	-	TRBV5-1	CASSQTSGRTLYNEQFF	TGCGCCAGCAGCCAGACTAGCGGGAGAACTCTATACAATGAGCAGTTCTTC
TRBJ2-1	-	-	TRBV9	CASSVSVPGEQFF	TGTGCCAGCAGCGTAAGCGTTCCGGGTGAGCAGTTCTTC
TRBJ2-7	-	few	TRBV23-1	CARIWARARAYEQYF	TGCGCCAGGATCTGGGCGCGGGCGCGGGCCTACGAGCAGTACTTC
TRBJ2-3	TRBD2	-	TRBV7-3	CASSSGTSGDRANTQYF	TGTGCCAGCAGCAGCGGGACTAGCGGGGACCGGGCTAATACGCAGTATTTT
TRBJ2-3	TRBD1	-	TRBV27	CASSFRDRRPDTQYF	TGTGCCAGCAGTTTTCGGGACAGGCGACCAGATACGCAGTATTTT
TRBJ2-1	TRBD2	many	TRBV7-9	CASSLAGVPDNEQFF	TGTGCCAGCAGCCTAGCGGGAGTGCCCGACAATGAGCAGTTCTTC
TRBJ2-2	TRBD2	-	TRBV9	CASSVVVGLAGAGELFF	TGTGCCAGCAGCGTAGTTGTTGGACTAGCGGGAGCCGGGGAGCTGTTTTTT
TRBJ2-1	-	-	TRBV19	CASSSSGVWRYSNEQFF	TGTGCCAGTAGTAGTTCTGGGGTGTGGAGGTATAGCAATGAGCAGTTCTTC
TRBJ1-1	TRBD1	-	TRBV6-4	CASRNRGEAFF	TGTGCCAGCAGGAACAGGGGTGAAGCTTTCTTT
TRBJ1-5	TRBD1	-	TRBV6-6	CASSLSQGSGNQPQHF	TGTGCCAGCAGCCTTTCACAGGGGTCGGGCAATCAGCCCCAGCATTTT
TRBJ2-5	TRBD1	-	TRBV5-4	CASSLGQGGSRETQYF	TGTGCCAGCAGCTTGGGACAGGGTGGTTCTAGGGAGACCCAGTACTTC
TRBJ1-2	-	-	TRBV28	CASSLPGTYGYTF	TGTGCCAGCAGTTTACCGGGGACTTATGGCTACACCTTC
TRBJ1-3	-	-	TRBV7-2	CASSPWGREENTIYF	TGTGCCAGCAGTCCGTGGGGCAGGGAGGAAAACACCATATATTTT